This entry describes one TCR beta chain. The table came from immunoSEQ multiplex PCR; TCRdb's copy has only in-frame clones and leaves some out. The sample holds 80,000 to 95,000 clones, 81% seen once. This record comes from a study of blood T cell repertoires in COVID-19. The clonotype was recovered from a man older than 75 with active or convalescent COVID-19. Sequences were obtained from peripheral blood.

The CDR3 loop is CASSPRQGKGYTEAFF. CDR3 bases: TGTGCCAGCAGTCCTCGACAGGGAAAGGGGTACACTGAAGCTTTCTTT. The V gene is TRBV6-6, the J gene TRBJ1-1, with TRBD1 matching over 7 bases. The CDR3 length is 16 residues. V shed 5 bases, J shed 3 bases, and the junction held 12 bases outside the gene matches. CDR1 is MNHNY and CDR2 is SVGAGI in the germline V gene (reference sequence).